This T cell receptor (beta chain) emerged from a study of memory CD4+ T cells and cytomegalovirus serostatus. Single viable CD3+CD4+CD8-CD45RO+ cells were sorted as the memory CD4+ T cells. Method: immunoSEQ multiplex PCR; TCRdb's copy keeps in-frame clones and lacks some. Among 52,000 or so clones, 70% to 80% were seen once, and the ten largest hold 1.6%. Germline lookup yields CDR1 KGHSH and CDR2 LQKENI. This CDR3 has 14 amino acids. V was trimmed by 1 base and J by 2 bases, leaving 9 bases between them. The sequenced sample was memory CD4+ T cells from blood. The chain uses TRBV18 and TRBJ2-7, with TRBD1 as a possible D gene (6 bases). The sequence was collected from an adult in good health and CMV-seronegative. CDR3 sequence (DNA): TGTGCCAGCTCACCACAGGGGGTCCCCTACGAGCAGTACTTC. Its protein is CASSPQGVPYEQYF.